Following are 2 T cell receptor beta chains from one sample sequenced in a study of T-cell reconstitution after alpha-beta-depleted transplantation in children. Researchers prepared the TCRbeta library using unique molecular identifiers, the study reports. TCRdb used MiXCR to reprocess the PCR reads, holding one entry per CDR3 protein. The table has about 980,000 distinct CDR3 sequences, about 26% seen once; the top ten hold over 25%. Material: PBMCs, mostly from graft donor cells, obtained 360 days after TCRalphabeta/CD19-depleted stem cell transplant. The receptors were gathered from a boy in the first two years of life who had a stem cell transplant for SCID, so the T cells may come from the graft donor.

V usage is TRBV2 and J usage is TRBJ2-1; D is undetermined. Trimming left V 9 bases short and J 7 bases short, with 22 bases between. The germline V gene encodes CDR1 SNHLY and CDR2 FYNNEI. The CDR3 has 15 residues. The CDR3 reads CARVGEGLLGNEQFF. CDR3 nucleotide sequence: TGTGCCAGGGTAGGAGAAGGTCTACTGGGTAATGAGCAGTTCTTC.

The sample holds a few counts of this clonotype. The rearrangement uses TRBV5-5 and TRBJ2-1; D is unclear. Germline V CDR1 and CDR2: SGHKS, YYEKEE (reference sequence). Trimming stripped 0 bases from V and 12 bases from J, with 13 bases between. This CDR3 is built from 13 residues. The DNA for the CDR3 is TGTGCCAGCAGCTTGGGTTTGGGAATTGGGCAGTTCTTC. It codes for CASSLGLGIGQFF.